This T cell receptor (beta chain) was captured in a study of early T cells in non-severe SARS-CoV-2 infection. Attached unique molecular identifiers marked individual cDNA molecules. TCRdb fed the 5' RACE reads into MiXCR, producing one record per CDR3 protein. In the table there are over 50,000 distinct CDR3 sequences, around 13% of which are singletons. This clonotype has a count of ten or more. The TCR sequence derives from an adult who was a healthcare worker with PCR-confirmed SARS-CoV-2 infection or an uninfected control (not recorded which). The sequencing input was whole blood.

Written as DNA, the CDR3 is TGTGCCAGCAGCCACGAACTAGCGGGAGTAGGATCCGAGCAGTACTTC. The encoded protein is CASSHELAGVGSEQYF. The chain is built from TRBV14 and TRBJ2-7; 11 positions agree with TRBD2. Germline lookup yields CDR1 SGHDN and CDR2 FVKESK. The CDR3 consists of 16 residues. The trim removed 3 bases at V and 6 bases at J, leaving 10 bases unmatched.